These 2 T cell receptor beta chains were all obtained from the same sample, sequenced in a study of monozygotic twins with inflammatory bowel disease. TCRdb reanalyzed the 5' RACE reads and collapses them to one entry per CDR3 protein, without DNA. This repertoire includes around 230,000 distinct CDR3 sequences. Sequencing was done on a sample of blood. These receptors were taken from a human donor with ulcerative colitis or Crohn's disease, or a healthy co-twin of an affected twin (not recorded which).

The rearrangement joins TRBV20-1 to TRBJ2-1; TCRdb's D call of TRBD2 is untestable without DNA. The CDR3 sequence is 14 residues long. Germline V gene lookup returns CDR1 DFQATT and CDR2 SNEGSKA (reference sequence). The CDR3 region is CSALSGGPYNEQFF.

The chain joins TRBV5-1 to TRBJ2-1; TCRdb indicates TRBD1, and absent DNA this call remains unverified. CDR3 size: 13 residues. In germline, CDR1 is SGHRS, CDR2 YFSETQ. CDR3 protein: CASSPPEYNERFF.